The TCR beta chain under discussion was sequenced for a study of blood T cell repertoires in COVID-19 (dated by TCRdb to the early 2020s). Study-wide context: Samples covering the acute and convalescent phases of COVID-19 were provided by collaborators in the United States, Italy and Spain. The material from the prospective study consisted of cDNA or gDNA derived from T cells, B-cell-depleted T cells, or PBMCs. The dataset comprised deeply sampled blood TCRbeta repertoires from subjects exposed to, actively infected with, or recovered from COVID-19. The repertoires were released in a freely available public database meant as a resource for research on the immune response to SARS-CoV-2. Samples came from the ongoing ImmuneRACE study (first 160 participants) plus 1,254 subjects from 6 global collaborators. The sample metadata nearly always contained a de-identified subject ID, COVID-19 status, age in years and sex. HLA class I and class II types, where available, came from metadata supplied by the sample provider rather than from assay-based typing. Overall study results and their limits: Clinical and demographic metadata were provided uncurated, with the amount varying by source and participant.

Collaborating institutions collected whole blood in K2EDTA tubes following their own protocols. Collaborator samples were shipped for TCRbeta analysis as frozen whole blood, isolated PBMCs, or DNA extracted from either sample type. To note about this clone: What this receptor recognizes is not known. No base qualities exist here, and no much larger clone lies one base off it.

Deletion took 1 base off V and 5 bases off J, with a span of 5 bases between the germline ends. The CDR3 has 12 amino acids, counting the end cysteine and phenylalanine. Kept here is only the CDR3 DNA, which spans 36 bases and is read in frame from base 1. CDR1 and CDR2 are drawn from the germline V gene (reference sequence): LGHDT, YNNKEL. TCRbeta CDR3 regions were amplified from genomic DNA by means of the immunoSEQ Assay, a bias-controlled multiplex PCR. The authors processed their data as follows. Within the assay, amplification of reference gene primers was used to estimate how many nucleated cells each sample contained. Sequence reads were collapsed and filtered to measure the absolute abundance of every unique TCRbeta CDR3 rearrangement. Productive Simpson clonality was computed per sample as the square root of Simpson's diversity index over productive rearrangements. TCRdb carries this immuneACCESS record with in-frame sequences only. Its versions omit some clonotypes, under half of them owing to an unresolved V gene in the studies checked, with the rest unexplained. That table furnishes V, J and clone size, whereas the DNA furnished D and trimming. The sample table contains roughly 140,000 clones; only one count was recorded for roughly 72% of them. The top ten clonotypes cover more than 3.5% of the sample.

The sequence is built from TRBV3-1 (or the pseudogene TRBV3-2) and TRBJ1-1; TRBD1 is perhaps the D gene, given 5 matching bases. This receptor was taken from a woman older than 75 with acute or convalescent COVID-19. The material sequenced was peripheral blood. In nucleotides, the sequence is TGTGCCAGCAGCCAAGGACAGACTGAAGCTTTCTTT. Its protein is CASSQGQTEAFF.